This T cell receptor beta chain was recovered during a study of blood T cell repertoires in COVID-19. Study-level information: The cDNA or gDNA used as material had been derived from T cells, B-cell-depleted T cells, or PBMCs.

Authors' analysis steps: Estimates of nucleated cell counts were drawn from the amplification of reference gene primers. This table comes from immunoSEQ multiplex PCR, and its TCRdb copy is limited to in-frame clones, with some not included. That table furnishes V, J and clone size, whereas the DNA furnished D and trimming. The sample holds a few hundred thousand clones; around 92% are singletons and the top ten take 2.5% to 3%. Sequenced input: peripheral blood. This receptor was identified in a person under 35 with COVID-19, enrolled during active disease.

DNA of the CDR3: TGTGCCAGCAGTTACTCGGCATCATACCCGGGACAGGGGGCCACTGAAGCTTTCTTT. Translated: CASSYSASYPGQGATEAFF. This rearrangement joins TRBV6-2 or TRBV6-3 to TRBJ1-1, with TRBD1 identical over 12 bases. The CDR3 covers 19 residues. The V segment lost 0 bases and the J segment 4 bases; nucleotides outside the gene matches: 12. Looked up from germline, CDR1 is MNHEY and CDR2 is SVGEGT.